The 8 T cell receptor beta chains below come from one sample, sequenced in a study of blood T cell repertoires in COVID-19. The data were produced by immunoSEQ multiplex PCR, yet TCRdb's version contains in-frame clones alone and is incomplete. The table records approximately 65,000 clones, 90% of them present only once. The material sequenced was peripheral blood. Every receptor here comes from a man aged 45-65 years with COVID-19, enrolled during active disease.

The chain is built from TRBV18 and TRBJ2-1; a weak D match, TRBD1 (5 bases). The CDR3 totals 13 residues. CDR1 and CDR2 from the germline V gene are KGHSH and LQKENI. With 2 bases removed from V and 6 bases from J, the gap between germline ends came to 8 bases. In nucleotides, the CDR3 is TGTGCCAGCTCACCATCCCAGGGCAATGAGCAGTTCTTC. Protein product: CASSPSQGNEQFF.

The chain uses TRBV2 and TRBJ2-5; 8 nucleotides align to TRBD1. V trimming: 6 bases; J trimming: 3 bases; junction bases outside the gene matches: 3. The germline gives CDR1 SNHLY, CDR2 FYNNEI. This CDR3 comprises 13 residues. CDR3 DNA sequence: TGTGCCAGCAGCTCACAGGGGGAAGAGACCCAGTACTTC. This encodes CASSSQGEETQYF.

The chain joins TRBV7-7 to TRBJ2-3; TRBD1 might be the D (6 bases). The CDR3 runs to 13 residues. Germline V CDR1 and CDR2: SSHAT, FNYEAQ (reference sequence). CDR3 DNA: TGTGCTAGCTCACAGGGCTCAGTAGATACGCAGTATTTT. This gives the protein CASSQGSVDTQYF.

The rearrangement joins TRBV29-1 to TRBJ1-2, with D unresolved. Germline V CDR1 and CDR2: SQVTM, ANQGSEA. Trimming stripped 4 bases from V and 2 bases from J, with 8 bases between. CDR3 length: 12 amino acids. In DNA form, the CDR3 reads TGCAGCGTTGGACAAGTCAACTATGGCTACACCTTC. Protein product: CSVGQVNYGYTF. Complete variable domain (other parts from reference TRBV29-1 and TRBJ1-2): SAVISQKPSRDICQRGTSLTIQCQVDSQVTMMFWYRQQPGQSLTLIATANQGSEATYESGFVIDKFPISRPNLTFSTLTVSNMSPEDSSIYLCSVGQVNYGYTFGSGTRLTVV.

The DNA for the CDR3 is TGTGCCAGCCACTCTGGAAACACCATATATTTT. Translated, it gives CASHSGNTIYF. The genes are TRBV6-5 and TRBJ1-3; D gene uncertain. The CDR3 totals 11 residues. Germline CDR1 and CDR2: MNHEY and SVGAGI. Between the trimmed V and J ends, which lost 8 bases and 0 bases, there was a span of 2 bases.

This clone has a single count. The chain couples TRBV5-4 to TRBJ2-7; 8 bases line up with TRBD1. CDR3 size: 15 residues. The V and J ends lost 6 bases and 5 bases, in that order; junction bases with no gene match: 13. The V gene's germline CDR1 is SGHNT and CDR2 YYREEE (reference sequence). The chain's CDR3 is CASTTRRTGMDEQYF. The CDR3 DNA reads TGTGCCAGCACGACCAGGAGGACAGGGATGGACGAGCAGTACTTC.

The chain joins TRBV20-1 to TRBJ1-1; no clear D. With 4 bases removed from V and 4 bases from J, the gap between germline ends came to 7 bases. Germline CDR1 is DFQATT and CDR2 is SNEGSKA (reference sequence). This CDR3 is 11 amino acids long. The DNA of the CDR3 is TGCAGTGCTAAAAGAGGCACTGAAGCTTTCTTT. Translating gives CSAKRGTEAFF.

The chain couples TRBV4-2 to TRBJ2-1; the match to TRBD2 covers 10 bases. V gave up 0 bases and J gave up 7 bases; unmatched junction bases: 12. Germline V gene lookup returns CDR1 LGHNA and CDR2 YNFKEQ. The CDR3 has 18 amino acids. For the CDR3, the DNA is TGTGCCAGCAGCCAAGATTTGGGGAGCGGGAGGGCCCGGAATGAGCAGTTCTTC. It codes for CASSQDLGSGRARNEQFF.